This paragraph reports one T cell receptor beta chain. Its antigen remains unidentified. The input lacks base qualities; no much larger clone sits a single base away. Every donor in the study was a healthy Caucasian. The twin cohort consisted of three pairs of female monozygotic twins, all aged roughly 18 to 30 years. RNA for TCR libraries was isolated from peripheral blood mononuclear cells. The data originate from a study of identical twins (TCRdb year 2016). For the wider study: The study deep-sequenced TCR alpha and beta repertoires from monozygotic twins, unrelated adults of various ages and cord blood to test whether fetal clonotypes persist. To rule out contamination, replicate twin experiments were performed at different times with different library preparation protocols.

Study-wide findings and limitations: Zero-insertion analyses could be partly confounded by invariant T cells such as MAIT and iNKT, although diverse VJ usage argued against such confounding for most clonotypes. Out-of-frame TCR alpha sharing in monozygotic twins was systematically underestimated by recombination models, whereas sharing between unrelated individuals was in agreement with the recombination models. Abundant cord blood beta clonotypes had fewer insertions, young adult naive repertoires showed a similar but weaker trend, and memory repertoires showed no such trend. Excess twin sharing in beta out-of-frame sequences was weaker because fewer shared sequences lowered the signal-to-noise ratio. Compared with coincidental sharing between unrelated individuals, out-of-frame TCR alpha sequences shared between twins showed an excess of sequences with low generation probability. Because the same donors could not be followed over many years, the conclusions relied on cross-sectional statistical analysis.

Looking up the germline V gene yields CDR1 KGHSH and CDR2 LQKENI. Ends trimmed: V by 1 base, J by 4 bases; bases unmatched to a gene: 3. The CDR3, cysteine through phenylalanine, is 15 amino acids long. Only the CDR3 region is kept as DNA, spanning 45 bases read in frame from base 1. Library prep was done by 5' RACE. The instrument given in TCRdb is Illumina HiSeq 2000. Template switching introduced a universal primer binding site; the final cDNA contained a unique molecular identifier, enabling accurate counting of TCR cDNA molecules. Specific primers in the conserved constant-segment region were used to synthesize first-strand cDNA for the TCR alpha and beta chains. To control for contamination, every cDNA library was double barcoded, receiving both a SMART-Mk sample barcode and Illumina barcodes. TruSeq adapter sequences and Illumina sample barcodes were added in two successive PCR steps. The Illumina HiSeq platform was used with custom primers to sequence TCR alpha and beta cDNA libraries. As for the original processing: MiGEC processed the raw reads to extract unique molecular identifiers, while MiXCR was used to determine the CDR3 positions. For each individual, recombination models were inferred using an EM algorithm with the repgenHMM and IGoR tools. The tcR package in R was used for shared clonotype analysis, with sharing normalized by the product of cloneset sizes. To study raw recombination without the effects of thymic and clonal selection, out-of-frame nonproductive sequences were analyzed. The public reads were run again by TCRdb, first through fastp at Q25 and then through MiXCR, and only productive beta chains were kept. A single entry per CDR3 protein holds the most common genes and DNA from its merged rows. These V and J calls are TCRdb output, not the study's own analysis. In this sample the table shows hundreds of thousands of distinct CDR3 sequences, 15% to 20% of which occur a single time. Clones ranked in the top ten supply about an eighth of the sample.

The same specimen was also included in a second study, on T cells expressing NK-cell markers. The second study's paper adds: Eight donors provided sorted CD3+CD56+NKG2C+, CD3+CD56+NKG2C- and CD3+CD56-NKG2C+ T-cell subsets, whose TCR beta-chain repertoires were profiled. Among the eight sequenced donors, seven were HCMV-seropositive and one was HCMV-seronegative. In several experiments an anti-gammadeltaTCR antibody was added to restrict sorting to alphabetaTCR-expressing T cells. In more than five donors, the dominant CD3+CD56+NKG2C+ clonotypes ranked among the top 10 CD8+ clonotypes, making up about 1.0-7.5% of CD8+ T cells. Those dominant clonotypes were again the most abundant among CD3+CD56-NKG2C+ cells in several donors, at roughly 25-60.1%. Whether the expanded NKG2C-expressing T cell clones were specific for HCMV antigens remained unclear. All eight donors whose samples were sequenced were randomly selected healthy volunteers, three of them men and five women. To determine HCMV serostatus, a commercial ELISA kit was used to detect HCMV-specific IgG in serum. For roughly 6 donors, bulk peripheral blood T-cell repertoires were also sequenced from unsorted PBMC. MIGEC handled demultiplexing of the reads and grouping by UMI, while MiTCR was used to assemble and quantify clonotypes. Only TCR cDNA sequences supported by at least two reads were kept to exclude erroneous sequences. Downstream repertoire analysis used the tcR package, and clonotypes were matched across fractions by CDR3 nucleotide sequence plus V segment. Antigen specificity was annotated against VDJdb with VDJmatch, allowing one amino acid substitution in CDR3.

The V and J genes are TRBV18 and TRBJ2-3; a stretch of 9 junction bases matches TRBD2. This TCR was sampled from a woman between 18 and 29 years old in good health. Material: PBMCs. Read as DNA, the sequence is TGTGCCAGCTCACCACAGCGGACTAGCGCAGATACGCAGTATTTT. The encoded protein is CASSPQRTSADTQYF.